Each of the 29 T cell receptor beta chains below was sequenced from the same sample in a study of patients and donors after allogeneic stem cell transplantation. Each CDR3 protein is one row after TCRdb ran MiXCR on the RT-PCR reads. The table has about 70,000 distinct CDR3 sequences, 26% seen once. Sample: blood, either unsorted or a sorted T cell fraction (not recorded which). These receptors were collected from a human donor who was either an allogeneic HSCT recipient or a stem cell or donor lymphocyte infusion donor (not recorded which). It is not recorded whose cells these are; they may come from a transplant donor.

The chain couples TRBV7-2 to TRBJ2-3; D remains ambiguous. This CDR3 spans 14 amino acids. V lost 2 bases and J lost 4, with 10 bases in between. The germline CDR1 and CDR2 sequences are SGHTA and FQGNSA. CDR3 residues: CASSLSSVSDTQYF. CDR3 bases: TGTGCCAGCAGCTTATCATCAGTTTCAGATACGCAGTATTTT.

The chain carries TRBV20-1 and TRBJ1-3, with D unclear. Trimming took 3 bases from V and 4 from J, leaving 10 bases between them. This CDR3 has 13 residues. Germline V gene lookup returns CDR1 DFQATT and CDR2 SNEGSKA (reference sequence). The CDR3 sequence: CSASRSAGNTIYF. DNA for the CDR3: TGCAGTGCTAGTCGGTCGGCAGGAAACACCATATATTTT.

This clonotype has at least ten counts. V is TRBV7-3 and J is TRBJ1-1, with 7 bases matching TRBD1. Germline CDR1 is SGHTA and CDR2 is FQGTGA. CDR3 length: 15 amino acids. V shed 5 bases and J 5 bases; nucleotides not matched to a gene: 11. The CDR3 DNA follows: TGTGCCAGCAGCAAAGGGTATGCAGGGGGAACTGAAGCTTTCTTT. It yields the protein CASSKGYAGGTEAFF.

CDR3 nucleotides: TGCGCCAGCAGCAGGACGGCCGATACGCAGTATTTT. Its protein product is CASSRTADTQYF. V gene TRBV5-1 combines with J gene TRBJ2-3; D is undetermined. The CDR3 is made up of 12 amino acids. Deletions cut 4 bases from V and 6 bases from J, with 9 bases between. In germline, CDR1 is SGHRS, CDR2 YFSETQ.

The V call is TRBV10-3, the J call TRBJ2-7; 9 positions match TRBD1. With V trimmed by 7 bases and J by 6 bases, 7 bases remained unmatched. This CDR3 is built from 13 residues. In germline, CDR1 is ENHRY, CDR2 SYGVKD. In DNA form, the CDR3 reads TGTGCCATCAACCGGGACAGGGCCCTCGAGCAGTACTTC. It codes for CAINRDRALEQYF.

J is TRBJ2-3 and V is TRBV5-1, with TRBD2 matching 8 bases. V dropped 4 bases and J dropped 5; count of bases not matched to a gene: 15. The CDR3 sequence is 17 residues long. The germline CDR1 and CDR2 sequences are SGHRS and YFSETQ. The CDR3: CASSGITFGGGLDTQYF. CDR3 coding DNA: TGCGCCAGCAGCGGAATAACTTTTGGCGGGGGGTTAGATACGCAGTATTTT.

This clonotype has a handful of counts. This chain joins TRBV12-3 or TRBV12-4 and TRBJ2-2, with D unresolved. This CDR3 spans 15 amino acids. V lost 6 bases to trimming and J lost 4 bases, with 15 bases between them. Here the CDR3 reads CASSSSEASTGELFF. The CDR3 DNA reads as TGTGCCAGCAGCTCGAGCGAGGCGAGCACCGGGGAGCTGTTTTTT.

This clonotype was detected only a few times. The gene calls are TRBV7-9 and TRBJ2-3, with 8 bases matching TRBD2. The length of the CDR3 is 15 residues. Looked up from germline, CDR1 is SEHNR and CDR2 is FQNEAQ (reference sequence). The trim removed 5 bases at V and 2 bases at J, leaving 6 bases unmatched. CDR3 sequence (DNA): TGTGCCAGCAGCCCAACTAGCGGCTCCACAGATACGCAGTATTTT. Translation: CASSPTSGSTDTQYF.

This clonotype was recorded a few times. The chain links TRBV7-9 to TRBJ1-2, with D perhaps matching TRBD1 (5 bases). Per the germline V gene, CDR1 is SEHNR and CDR2 is FQNEAQ (reference sequence). The CDR3 totals 14 residues. Trimming took 4 bases from V and 0 from J, leaving 9 bases between them. Here the CDR3 reads CASSYGASNYGYTF. CDR3 sequence (DNA): TGTGCCAGCAGCTATGGGGCCTCTAACTATGGCTACACCTTC.

J is TRBJ1-1 and V is TRBV20-1; tentatively, D is TRBD1 (5 bases). The V end was cut by 5 bases, the J end by 5 bases, with 15 bases between. The CDR3 runs 13 residues. In germline, CDR1 is DFQATT, CDR2 SNEGSKA (reference sequence). The CDR3 region is CSAWDSSGTEAFF. CDR3 bases: TGCAGTGCTTGGGACTCCTCAGGGACTGAAGCTTTCTTT.

The chain combines TRBV5-8 with TRBJ2-1; TRBD2 matches 11 bases. The ends lost 2 bases at V and 9 bases at J; junction bases unmatched: 7. CDR1 is SGHTS, CDR2 YDEGEE, per germline. The CDR3 is 15 amino acids. The CDR3 sequence: CASSFYSGGAAEQFF. The CDR3 DNA follows: TGTGCCAGCAGCTTTTATAGCGGGGGGGCCGCTGAGCAGTTCTTC. The variable domain in full, with the rest retrieved from reference TRBV5-8 and TRBJ2-1, is EAGVTQSPTHLIKTRGQQATLRCSPISGHTSVYWYQQALGLGLQFLLWYDEGEERNRGNFPPRFSGRQFPNYSSELNVNALELEDSALYLCASSFYSGGAAEQFFGPGTRLTVL.

This rearrangement joins TRBV19 to TRBJ1-1; D is possibly TRBD1 (5 bases). The germline V gene has CDR1 LNHDA and CDR2 SQIVND (reference sequence). The V end was cut by 4 bases, the J end by 1 base, with 7 bases between. The CDR3 has 13 amino acids. The CDR3 is CASSKTGNTEAFF. CDR3 bases: TGTGCCAGTAGTAAAACAGGGAACACTGAAGCTTTCTTT. The full variable domain, in which reference TRBV19 and TRBJ1-1 provide the parts outside the CDR3, is DGGITQSPKYLFRKEGQNVTLSCEQNLNHDAMYWYRQDPGQGLRLIYYSQIVNDFQKGDIAEGYSVSREKKESFPLTVTSAQKNPTAFYLCASSKTGNTEAFFGQGTRLTVV.

The rearrangement uses TRBV9 and TRBJ2-1; no reliable D call. Germline V CDR1 and CDR2: SGDLS, YYNGEE. The CDR3 length is 18 residues. V lost 0 bases to trimming and J lost 0 bases, with 16 bases between them. CDR3 bases: TGTGCCAGCAGCGTAGGATTAAGTAGCAGAAGCTCCTACAATGAGCAGTTCTTC. Amino acids: CASSVGLSSRSSYNEQFF.

This clonotype was seen a handful of times. This chain links TRBV19 with TRBJ2-2; D is undetermined. Germline loops: CDR1 LNHDA, CDR2 SQIVND (reference sequence). There are 14 residues in the CDR3. Trimming shortened V by 3 bases and J by 3 bases, and 8 bases separated the two germline ends. In nucleotides, the CDR3 is TGTGCCAGTAGTATCTTGGTACACACCGGGGAGCTGTTTTTT. It specifies CASSILVHTGELFF.

This chain uses TRBV2 with TRBJ2-2; D call uncertain. V was clipped by 2 bases and J by 4 bases, with 14 bases between them. Germline CDR1 SNHLY, CDR2 FYNNEI. This CDR3 contains 16 residues. The CDR3, as DNA: TGTGCCAGCAGTGAAATGGGGTTGGCGGTCACCGGGGAGCTGTTTTTT. Protein sequence: CASSEMGLAVTGELFF.

The chain joins TRBV11-3 to TRBJ1-1, with a tentative D call TRBD1 (6 bases). Germline CDR1 and CDR2: SGHNT and YENEEA. The V end was cut by 5 bases, the J end by 4 bases, with 20 bases between. CDR3 length: 16 residues. The CDR3, as DNA: TGTGCCAGCAGCCAAAACGGGGGCGCGTGGGGCACTGAAGCTTTCTTT. Its protein product is CASSQNGGAWGTEAFF.

The V and J genes are TRBV7-2 and TRBJ2-1, with D uncertain. Trimming cost V 3 bases and J 9 bases, with 6 bases left between them. Per the germline V gene, CDR1 is SGHTA and CDR2 is FQGNSA. The CDR3 extends over 11 amino acids. The CDR3: CASSLWAEQFF. DNA for the CDR3: TGTGCCAGCAGCTTGTGGGCTGAGCAGTTCTTC.

This clonotype was observed a few times. The gene calls are TRBV9 and TRBJ1-2, with a weak D call TRBD1 (5 bases). Trimming removed 6 bases from V and 8 bases from J, with 20 bases in between. Germline lookup yields CDR1 SGDLS and CDR2 YYNGEE. The length of the CDR3 is 14 residues. CDR3 DNA sequence: TGTGCCAGCACCAGAGGGGCCGCAGTAGGCGGCTACACCTTC. It translates to CASTRGAAVGGYTF.

The chain combines TRBV20-1 with TRBJ1-5; 7 bases match TRBD1. V trimming: 3 bases; J trimming: 3 bases; junction bases outside the gene matches: 8. Germline values: CDR1 DFQATT, CDR2 SNEGSKA (reference sequence). The CDR3 totals 15 residues. The CDR3 bases are TGCAGTGCTAGTGCCGGGACAGTGACCAATCAGCCCCAGCATTTT. The encoded protein is CSASAGTVTNQPQHF.

V is TRBV7-9 and J is TRBJ1-1; 7 positions match TRBD1. The CDR3 loop spans 18 amino acids. CDR1 is SEHNR, CDR2 FQNEAQ, per germline (reference sequence). The ends lost 3 bases at V and 0 bases at J; junction bases unmatched: 13. This chain's CDR3 is CASSFPIRQGWVNTEAFF. In DNA form, the CDR3 reads TGTGCCAGCAGCTTTCCTATCCGACAGGGCTGGGTGAACACTGAAGCTTTCTTT.

This clonotype has more than one count but fewer than ten. The V and J genes are TRBV5-1 and TRBJ1-4; D might be TRBD1 (6 bases). Germline CDR1 and CDR2: SGHRS and YFSETQ. The CDR3 spans 14 residues. The V and J ends lost 5 bases and 7 bases respectively, with 15 bases between them. The CDR3 DNA follows: TGCGCCAGCAGGACACAGGGACGTACTGAAAAACTGTTTTTT. It codes for CASRTQGRTEKLFF. Based on the CDR3 plus reference TRBV5-1 and TRBJ1-4, the full variable domain is KAGVTQTPRYLIKTRGQQVTLSCSPISGHRSVSWYQQTPGQGLQFLFEYFSETQRNKGNFPGRFSGRQFSNSRSEMNVSTLELGDSALYLCASRTQGRTEKLFFGSGTQLSVL.

The gene calls are TRBV27 and TRBJ2-1; D not certain. The germline CDR1 and CDR2 sequences are MNHEY and SMNVEV (reference sequence). V was shortened by 8 bases and J by 4 bases, with 6 bases between the two germline ends. The CDR3 is 11 amino acids. The CDR3 is CASGIYNEQFF. The CDR3 DNA sequence: TGTGCCAGCGGAATTTACAATGAGCAGTTCTTC.

This clonotype was counted between two and nine times. The V and J genes are TRBV19 and TRBJ2-5; 12 nucleotides line up with TRBD2. V gave up 6 bases and J gave up 1 base; unmatched junction bases: 6. Germline loops: CDR1 LNHDA, CDR2 SQIVND (reference sequence). This CDR3 has 16 residues. The chain's CDR3 is CASSRTSGVIQETQYF. For the CDR3, the DNA is TGTGCCAGTAGCCGGACTAGCGGGGTTATCCAAGAGACCCAGTACTTC. The full variable domain, rest sourced from reference TRBV19 and TRBJ2-5, is DGGITQSPKYLFRKEGQNVTLSCEQNLNHDAMYWYRQDPGQGLRLIYYSQIVNDFQKGDIAEGYSVSREKKESFPLTVTSAQKNPTAFYLCASSRTSGVIQETQYFGPGTRLLVL.

In its sample, this clonotype was seen a few times. The rearrangement links TRBV7-9 to TRBJ1-3, with D perhaps TRBD1 (6 bases). Germline V lookup: CDR1 SEHNR, CDR2 FQNEAQ (reference sequence). With 2 bases removed from V and 2 bases from J, the gap between germline ends came to 10 bases. This CDR3 has 15 residues. The CDR3 is CASSLSRGTGNTIYF. The DNA for the CDR3 is TGTGCCAGCAGCTTAAGTAGGGGGACTGGAAACACCATATATTTT.

V and J are TRBV19 and TRBJ2-1; the D gene is possibly TRBD1 (5 bases). Trimming took off 2 bases at V and 8 bases at J, with 13 bases between the two ends. The CDR3 extends over 14 amino acids. Germline V gene lookup returns CDR1 LNHDA and CDR2 SQIVND (reference sequence). Here the CDR3 DNA reads TGTGCCAGTAGTATATCTAGGGGAAACGATGAGCAGTTCTTC. It specifies CASSISRGNDEQFF.

The CDR3, as DNA: TGTGCCAGCAGGCGATTATACAGGGTAGGGGACGAGCAGTACTTC. Its translation: CASRRLYRVGDEQYF. This chain links TRBV6-6 with TRBJ2-7, with D possibly TRBD1 on 6 matching bases. The CDR3 loop spans 15 amino acids. V was cut by 6 bases and J by 5 bases, with 20 bases left in between. Germline V gene sequence: CDR1 MNHNY, CDR2 SVGAGI (reference sequence).

This clonotype was observed once. The chain uses TRBV20-1 and TRBJ2-1, with D unresolved. From germline, CDR1 is DFQATT and CDR2 SNEGSKA (reference sequence). This CDR3 comprises 15 residues. The V end was cut by 3 bases, the J end by 4 bases, with 16 bases between. CDR3 in DNA: TGCAGTGCTAGCTATCCTCCGGTGGGGTACAATGAGCAGTTCTTC. It encodes CSASYPPVGYNEQFF.

V usage is TRBV12-3 or TRBV12-4 and J usage is TRBJ2-7; TRBD1 matches 10 bases. CDR3 length equals 19 residues. Trimming cost V 1 base and J 5 bases; bases outside gene matches: 17. DNA for the CDR3: TGTGCCAGCAGTTTAGTAGTTCCGGGACAGGGGAAGGGCGTGAACGAGCAGTACTTC. It translates to CASSLVVPGQGKGVNEQYF.

This chain uses TRBV2 with TRBJ2-3; no reliable D call. V lost 1 base and J lost 1, with 6 bases in between. The CDR3 runs 14 residues. Germline V gene lookup returns CDR1 SNHLY and CDR2 FYNNEI. The CDR3 loop is CASSEGVRTDTQYF. The DNA of the CDR3 is TGTGCCAGCAGTGAAGGGGTCCGCACAGATACGCAGTATTTT. Full variable domain (remainder filled in from reference TRBV2 and TRBJ2-3): EPEVTQTPSHQVTQMGQEVILRCVPISNHLYFYWYRQILGQKVEFLVSFYNNEISEKSEIFDDQFSVERPDGSNFTLKIRSTKLEDSAMYFCASSEGVRTDTQYFGPGTRLTVL.